The rows below give T cell receptor beta chains drawn from one sample of a study of neoadjuvant anti-PD-1 for oral cavity cancer. Libraries were prepared by immunoSEQ multiplex PCR; TCRdb keeps only in-frame clonotypes and omits some of them. The sample consists of approximately 17,000 clones, around two thirds of them appearing once. Specimen: PBMCs, collected before nivolumab (anti-PD-1) treatment. Source of these receptors: a person aged 40 to 85 with oral cavity squamous cell carcinoma. The CDR3 runs from the conserved cysteine through the conserved F or W. The D gene is left open where the match is weak. Size is omitted from some rows. Given values are once, few, many or a class for expanded clones.

V: TRBV2; J: TRBJ2-1; D: TRBD2; size: -; DNA: TGTGCCAGCAGTGAAGACAGACTAGCGACTAAGAATGAGCAGTTCTTC; CDR3: CASSEDRLATKNEQFF
V: TRBV10-3; J: TRBJ1-5; D: -; size: few; DNA: TGTGCCATCAGTGAGGGGGCTCCTGAGCAGCCCCAGCATTTT; CDR3: CAISEGAPEQPQHF
V: TRBV30; J: TRBJ2-7; D: TRBD1; size: -; DNA: TGTGCCTGGAGTAGGGGGCTATCCTACGAGCAGTACTTC; CDR3: CAWSRGLSYEQYF
V: TRBV5-1; J: TRBJ2-7; D: TRBD1; size: -; DNA: TGCGCCAGCAGCGCCGGGACAGGGGTCTACGAGCAGTACTTC; CDR3: CASSAGTGVYEQYF
V: TRBV4-1; J: TRBJ1-1; D: -; size: -; DNA: TGCGCCAGCAGCCAAGGGTCGGGGGATTCGATGAACACTGAAGCTTTCTTT; CDR3: CASSQGSGDSMNTEAFF
V: TRBV30; J: TRBJ2-2; D: TRBD2; size: -; DNA: TGTGCCTGGAGGCCACTAGCGGGGGGGAACACCGGGGAGCTGTTTTTT; CDR3: CAWRPLAGGNTGELFF
V: TRBV11-2; J: TRBJ2-2; D: -; size: -; DNA: TGTGCCAGCAGCTTACTGGTCGCGAACACCGGGGAGCTGTTTTTT; CDR3: CASSLLVANTGELFF
V: TRBV5-4; J: TRBJ1-1; D: -; size: -; DNA: TGTGCCAGCAGCTCGATACAGGTGAACACTGAAGCTTTCTTT; CDR3: CASSSIQVNTEAFF
V: TRBV11-2; J: TRBJ2-3; D: TRBD2; size: -; DNA: TGTGCCAGCAGCTTATTACCAGCGGGATTTGATACGCAGTATTTT; CDR3: CASSLLPAGFDTQYF
V: TRBV19; J: TRBJ2-2; D: -; size: few; DNA: TGTGCCAGTAGGATCAACACCAACACCGGGGAGCTGTTTTTT; CDR3: CASRINTNTGELFF
V: TRBV2; J: TRBJ2-7; D: TRBD2; size: -; DNA: TGTGCCAGCAGTGGTCTGAGCGGGAGGGACTACGAGCAGTACTTC; CDR3: CASSGLSGRDYEQYF
V: TRBV2; J: TRBJ2-7; D: TRBD1; size: once; DNA: TGTGCCAGCAGTGAGCTACTATGGGACAGGGGGCTTTACGAGCAGTACTTC; CDR3: CASSELLWDRGLYEQYF
V: TRBV29-1; J: TRBJ2-5; D: TRBD1; size: -; DNA: TGCAGCGTTGAAAAGGGGGCACGGGAGACCCAGTACTTC; CDR3: CSVEKGARETQYF
V: TRBV5-1; J: TRBJ2-2; D: TRBD1; size: -; DNA: TGCGCCAGCAGCCCCCGGACAGGACCGAACACCGGGGAGCTGTTTTTT; CDR3: CASSPRTGPNTGELFF
V: TRBV28; J: TRBJ2-7; D: TRBD2; size: -; DNA: TGTGCCAGCAAACTAGCGGGGCCCTACGAGCAGTACTTC; CDR3: CASKLAGPYEQYF
V: TRBV6-4; J: TRBJ1-5; D: TRBD1; size: -; DNA: TGTGCCAGCCGAACAGGGGGGGGGAGGAGCAATCAGCCCCAGCATTTT; CDR3: CASRTGGGRSNQPQHF
V: TRBV20-1; J: TRBJ2-5; D: -; size: once; DNA: TGCAGTGCTAGCAGCGGGGAGACCCAGTACTTC; CDR3: CSASSGETQYF
V: TRBV6-5; J: TRBJ2-2; D: -; size: -; DNA: TGTGCCAGCAGCCAACCTTGGACGGACGGGGAGCTGTTTTTT; CDR3: CASSQPWTDGELFF
V: TRBV5-1; J: TRBJ2-2; D: -; size: few; DNA: TGCGCCAGCAGCTGGGAAGGGTCCGGGGAGCTGTTTTTT; CDR3: CASSWEGSGELFF
V: TRBV11-2; J: TRBJ2-2; D: TRBD1; size: once; DNA: TGTGCCAGCAGCTGGACAGGGGAGAACACCGGGGAGCTGTTTTTT; CDR3: CASSWTGENTGELFF
V: TRBV6-1; J: TRBJ2-5; D: TRBD2; size: -; DNA: TGTGCCAGCAGTGAACTATTTGGACTAGCGGGAATCCGGGGGGAGACCCAGTACTTC; CDR3: CASSELFGLAGIRGETQYF